The T cell receptor beta chain under discussion was sequenced for a study of human T cells and chemical hapten exposure. Germline CDR1 and CDR2: MGHRA and YSYEKL. With V trimmed by 1 base and J by 0 bases, 8 bases remained unmatched. The CDR3 spans 17 residues. One entry per CDR3 protein, called by TCRdb with MiXCR from the RACE reads. The table records about 360,000 distinct CDR3 sequences, around 4.8% of them present only once. Time point defined: patch test 1, 2 weeks after DPC sensitization. The treatment: therapeutic diphenylcyclopropenone sensitization with weekly scalp DPC. The V gene is TRBV4-1, the J gene TRBJ1-1; 7 nucleotides align to TRBD1. The sequence was obtained from a woman in her forties or fifties with alopecia areata. Some clones in this sample may be carry-over from other donors' samples. The sequencing here drew on whole blood, taken in connection with sensitization to the hapten diphenylcyclopropenone (DPC). DNA of the CDR3: TGCGCCAGCAGCCAAGCAGTGGCAGGGGGGATGAACACTGAAGCTTTCTTT. Encoded protein: CASSQAVAGGMNTEAFF.